This passage covers 17 T cell receptor beta chains from one sample sequenced in a study of vaccination effects on CD4 cells after COVID-19. These receptors have no known antigen. The method was immunoSEQ multiplex PCR; TCRdb's version includes in-frame clones alone and lacks a portion of them. This table has tens of thousands of clones, about 80% appearing once. Ahead of sequencing, the ViraFEST assay grew antigen-specific CD4+ T cells using viral peptide pools. Once cultured for roughly nine days, the cells underwent separation to obtain CD4+ T cells. Vaccinated participants had no history of SARS-CoV-2 infection and tested negative for nucleocapsid antibodies. The material was CD4+ T cells from PBMCs cultured with HCoV-OC43 spike peptides, obtained before COVID-19 vaccination. Sample subset: HCoV-OC43 spike overlapping peptide pool stimulation. Every receptor here comes from a human donor who received a COVID-19 vaccine.

CDR3 sequence (DNA): TGTGCCACCAGCCCGGACAGGTCGAACACTGAAGCTTTCTTT. It translates to CATSPDRSNTEAFF. This chain links TRBV15 with TRBJ1-1; 7 bases agree with TRBD1. The CDR3 extends over 14 amino acids. Germline values: CDR1 LNHNV, CDR2 YYDKDF (reference sequence). Trimming removed 5 bases from V and 1 base from J; junction bases left unmatched: 4.

The chain employs TRBV21-1 and TRBJ1-5; the D call of TRBD1 is as the table states it, not checked on the DNA. TRBV21-1 is flagged as a pseudogene. The CDR3 spans 15 residues. The CDR3 DNA follows: TGTGCCAGCAGCGGGGGCCACATTAGCAATCAGCCCCAGCATTTT. Protein: CASSGGHISNQPQHF.

V usage is TRBV7-8 and J usage is TRBJ1-6; D gene unclear. This CDR3 has 15 residues. Germline V lookup: CDR1 SGHVS, CDR2 FQNEAQ. The V gene lost 5 bases and the J gene lost 10 bases, with 18 bases spanning the gap. The CDR3 DNA is TGTGCCAGCAGCGCCCGTATGGGGTCCCGGTCACCCCTCCACTTT. Encoded protein: CASSARMGSRSPLHF.

The chain recombines TRBV5-1 with TRBJ2-6, with 7 bases lining up with TRBD2. Germline V CDR1 and CDR2: SGHRS, YFSETQ. This CDR3 contains 15 residues. Trimming cost V 7 bases and J 0 bases; bases outside gene matches: 4. In DNA, the CDR3 is TGCGCCAGCGGTGGCGGGGGCTCTGGGGCCAACGTCCTGACTTTC. It encodes CASGGGGSGANVLTF.

In its sample, this clone was seen once. The chain links TRBV5-1 to TRBJ2-2; D is perhaps TRBD2 (6 bases). This CDR3 is built from 18 residues. From germline, CDR1 is SGHRS and CDR2 YFSETQ. With 0 bases removed from V and 0 bases from J, the gap between germline ends came to 15 bases. The CDR3 DNA follows: TGCGCCAGCAGCTTGGGTGGAGGGTTGAGTTCGAACACCGGGGAGCTGTTTTTT. Its translation: CASSLGGGLSSNTGELFF. Using reference TRBV5-1 and TRBJ2-2 for the parts outside the CDR3, the full variable domain is KAGVTQTPRYLIKTRGQQVTLSCSPISGHRSVSWYQQTPGQGLQFLFEYFSETQRNKGNFPGRFSGRQFSNSRSEMNVSTLELGDSALYLCASSLGGGLSSNTGELFFGEGSRLTVL.

This clone was seen a handful of times. A read error may produce the germline difference seen at one junction end. The J gene is TRBJ1-1, the V gene TRBV5-1; D is undetermined. This CDR3 is 13 amino acids long. The germline gives CDR1 SGHRS, CDR2 YFSETQ. CDR3 sequence reads: CASSLGVNTEAFF. The CDR3 region has the DNA TGCGCCAGCAGTTTGGGAGTGAACACTGAAGCTTTCTTT.

The CDR3, as DNA: TGTGCCAGCAGTCGCCAGGGACTCAATGAGCAGTTCTTC. This encodes CASSRQGLNEQFF. The chain is built from TRBV6-5 and TRBJ2-1, with D perhaps TRBD2 (6 bases). This CDR3 is built from 13 residues. The V and J ends lost 5 bases and 6 bases respectively, with 11 bases between them. Germline assignment: CDR1 MNHEY and CDR2 SVGAGI.

In DNA, the CDR3 is TGTGCCAGTAGTATAGAATACTCCCTTTCAGGAGATACGCAGTATTTT. Translation: CASSIEYSLSGDTQYF. The gene calls are TRBV19 and TRBJ2-3; D gene uncertain. The V and J ends lost 0 bases and 5 bases respectively, with 15 bases between them. Germline assignment: CDR1 LNHDA and CDR2 SQIVND (reference sequence). The CDR3 runs to 16 residues.

This clone occurred a few times. This sequence joins TRBV5-1 and TRBJ2-1, with D unclear. CDR1 SGHRS and CDR2 YFSETQ come from the germline V gene. The CDR3 contains 16 residues. V was shortened by 0 bases and J by 0 bases, with 10 bases between the two germline ends. CDR3 region: CASSLGSVLSYNEQFF. The CDR3 nucleotides are TGCGCCAGCAGCTTGGGCTCCGTACTCTCCTACAATGAGCAGTTCTTC.

This chain links TRBV10-2 with TRBJ1-1; D is undetermined. Trimming took 4 bases from V and 8 from J, leaving 8 bases between them. Germline V gene data show CDR1 as WSHSY and CDR2 as SAAADI. This CDR3 has 11 amino acids. CDR3 amino acids: CASSGALEAFF. For the CDR3, the DNA is TGCGCCAGCAGTGGAGCCTTGGAAGCTTTCTTT.

The chain recombines TRBV24-1 with TRBJ2-5, with D possibly being TRBD2 (5 bases). Trimming took off 5 bases at V and 4 bases at J, with 16 bases between the two ends. The germline V gene encodes CDR1 KGHDR and CDR2 SFDVKD. The CDR3 length is 15 residues. As DNA, the CDR3 is TGTGCCACCAGTGCCGCCGAGGGTTTGGGAGAGACCCAGTACTTC. Encoded protein: CATSAAEGLGETQYF.

The chain carries TRBV28 and TRBJ2-5; 12 nucleotides line up with TRBD2. V was pared by 4 bases and J by 5 bases, with 11 bases of the junction left unmatched. This CDR3 has 17 amino acids. CDR1 MDHEN and CDR2 SYDVKM come from the germline V gene. The CDR3 DNA reads TGTGCCAGCAGTTCCTTAGCTAGCGGGGGGGCAGGCGAGACCCAGTACTTC. Translated, it gives CASSSLASGGAGETQYF.

The chain combines TRBV12-3 or TRBV12-4 with TRBJ1-1; D call uncertain. The CDR3 extends over 13 amino acids. The V end was cut by 6 bases, the J end by 7 bases, with 15 bases between. In nucleotides, the CDR3 is TGTGCCAGCAGCTTCTCGGGGTCGGGTGAAGCTTTCTTT. It translates to CASSFSGSGEAFF.

Regarding this clone: The sample contains more than one DNA sequence encoding this CDR3. The J gene is TRBJ2-5, the V gene TRBV24-1; D gene ambiguous. V lost 2 bases, J lost 4 bases, and 10 bases lay in between. Germline assignment: CDR1 KGHDR and CDR2 SFDVKD. There are 14 residues in the CDR3. CDR3 bases: TGTGCCACCAGTGATTCCGGACCCCGAGAGACCCAGTACTTC. It yields the protein CATSDSGPRETQYF.

V gene TRBV5-1 combines with J gene TRBJ2-5; 10 positions agree with TRBD2. From germline, CDR1 is SGHRS and CDR2 YFSETQ. The CDR3 is made up of 15 amino acids. The V segment lost 4 bases and the J segment 5 bases; nucleotides outside the gene matches: 8. The DNA of the CDR3 is TGCGCCAGCAGCCTAGGGAGCGGGGGGGTCGAGACCCAGTACTTC. Amino acids: CASSLGSGGVETQYF.

J is TRBJ1-2 and V is TRBV6-5; possible D gene TRBD1, 5 bases. The CDR3 runs 14 residues. V lost 2 bases and J lost 4, with 11 bases in between. Germline CDR1 and CDR2: MNHEY and SVGAGI. CDR3 sequence reads: CASSYSRQIYGYTF. CDR3 nucleotide sequence: TGTGCCAGCAGTTACAGTCGACAGATCTATGGCTACACCTTC.

The CDR3 loop is CASSSPGGNNSPLHF. The CDR3 nucleotides are TGTGCCAGCAGCAGCCCGGGGGGGAATAATTCACCCCTCCACTTT. The chain is built from TRBV6-6 and TRBJ1-6, with a weak D call TRBD1 (5 bases). The CDR3 loop spans 15 amino acids. V was shortened by 6 bases and J by 5 bases, with 14 bases between the two germline ends. Germline CDR1 and CDR2: MNHNY and SVGAGI (reference sequence).